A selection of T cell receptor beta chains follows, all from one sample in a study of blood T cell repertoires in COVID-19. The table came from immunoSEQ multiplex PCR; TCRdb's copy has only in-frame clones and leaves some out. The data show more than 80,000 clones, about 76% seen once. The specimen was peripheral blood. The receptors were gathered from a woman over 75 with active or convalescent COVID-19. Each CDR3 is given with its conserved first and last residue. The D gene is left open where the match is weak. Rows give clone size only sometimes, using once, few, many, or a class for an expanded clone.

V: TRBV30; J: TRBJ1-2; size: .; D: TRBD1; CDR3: CAWSQGAGGYTF; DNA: TGTGCCTGGTCCCAGGGGGCCGGAGGCTACACCTTC
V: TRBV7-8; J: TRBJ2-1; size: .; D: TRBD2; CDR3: CASSRTSGGNEQFF; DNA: TGTGCCAGCAGCCGGACTAGCGGGGGGAATGAGCAGTTCTTC
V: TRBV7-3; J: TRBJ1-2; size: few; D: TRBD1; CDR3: CASSLGGQGTNYGYTF; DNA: TGTGCCAGCAGCTTAGGGGGACAGGGCACAAACTATGGCTACACCTTC
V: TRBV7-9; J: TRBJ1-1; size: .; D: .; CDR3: CASSLMGLNTEAFF; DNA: TGTGCCAGCAGCTTAATGGGGCTGAACACTGAAGCTTTCTTT
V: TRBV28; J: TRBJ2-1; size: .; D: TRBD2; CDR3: CASTLERGGRSSEQFF; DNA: TGTGCCAGCACACTAGAGCGGGGGGGCCGATCCAGTGAGCAGTTCTTC
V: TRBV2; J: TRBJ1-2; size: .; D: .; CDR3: CARIGGGGYTF; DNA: TGTGCCCGCATCGGGGGGGGCGGCTACACCTTC
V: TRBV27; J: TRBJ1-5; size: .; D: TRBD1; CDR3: CASSQGQGLHQPQHF; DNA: TGTGCCAGCAGCCAGGGACAGGGGCTGCATCAGCCCCAGCATTTT
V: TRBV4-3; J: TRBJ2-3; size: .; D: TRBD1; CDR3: CASSQDWEGGGTDTQYF; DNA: TGCGCCAGCAGCCAAGATTGGGAAGGGGGCGGCACAGATACGCAGTATTTT
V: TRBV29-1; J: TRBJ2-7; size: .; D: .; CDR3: CSVEVVKGVSEQYF; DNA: TGCAGCGTGGAGGTAGTAAAGGGGGTCAGCGAGCAGTACTTC
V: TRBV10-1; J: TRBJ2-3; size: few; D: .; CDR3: CASSPGPGRDSQYF; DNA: TGCGCCAGCAGCCCAGGACCGGGGAGAGATTCGCAGTATTTT
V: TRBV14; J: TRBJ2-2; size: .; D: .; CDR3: CASSQQGPRISGELFF; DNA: TGTGCCAGCAGCCAACAGGGCCCCAGGATCTCCGGGGAGCTGTTTTTT
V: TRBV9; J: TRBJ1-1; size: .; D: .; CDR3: CASSSKGTEAFF; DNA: TGTGCCAGCAGCAGTAAGGGGACTGAAGCTTTCTTT
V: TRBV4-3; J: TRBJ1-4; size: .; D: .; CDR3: CASSRALGATNEKLFF; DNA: TGCGCCAGCAGCCGGGCGCTCGGGGCAACTAATGAAAAACTGTTTTTT
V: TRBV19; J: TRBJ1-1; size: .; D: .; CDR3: CASTILRKAGYTEAFF; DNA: TGTGCCAGTACCATACTTCGGAAGGCAGGGTACACTGAAGCTTTCTTT
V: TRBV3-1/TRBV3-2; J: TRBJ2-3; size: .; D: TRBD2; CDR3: CASSLRGGINTQYF; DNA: TGTGCCAGCAGCCTCCGGGGGGGCATAAATACGCAGTATTTT
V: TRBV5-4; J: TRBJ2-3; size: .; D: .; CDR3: CASSPRTVTDTQYF; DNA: TGTGCCAGCAGCCCCCGGACAGTCACAGATACGCAGTATTTT
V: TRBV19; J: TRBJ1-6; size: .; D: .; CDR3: CASSIGPGSSSPLHF; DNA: TGTGCCAGTAGTATAGGTCCAGGGTCGTCATCACCCCTCCACTTT